What follows is one T cell receptor beta chain and its context. Its antigen is still unknown. The sample comes from a study of cytomegalovirus exposure and HLA in healthy donors. Whole-study results and caveats: Across donors, sequencing depth was assumed by presence/absence analyses to be roughly uniform.

The PCR contained 60 Vbeta and 13 Jbeta primers. Sequencing was performed with immunoSEQ multiplex PCR; in TCRdb, only in-frame clones are kept and a portion is missing. This sample has fewer than 150,000 clones, with 85% found just once. Donors had nominal health at sampling but likely had unrecorded immune exposures. The clonotype was recovered from a woman in her 30s in good health and CMV-seropositive. Sequenced material: PBMCs.

This chain's CDR3 is CASSLWGQKAFF. The CDR3 bases are TGTGCCAGCAGTTTATGGGGACAGAAAGCTTTCTTT. The chain carries TRBV27 and TRBJ1-1, with 7 bases lining up with TRBD1. With V trimmed by 1 base and J by 9 bases, 2 bases remained unmatched. The CDR3 is 12 amino acids. The germline CDR1 and CDR2 sequences are MNHEY and SMNVEV (reference sequence).